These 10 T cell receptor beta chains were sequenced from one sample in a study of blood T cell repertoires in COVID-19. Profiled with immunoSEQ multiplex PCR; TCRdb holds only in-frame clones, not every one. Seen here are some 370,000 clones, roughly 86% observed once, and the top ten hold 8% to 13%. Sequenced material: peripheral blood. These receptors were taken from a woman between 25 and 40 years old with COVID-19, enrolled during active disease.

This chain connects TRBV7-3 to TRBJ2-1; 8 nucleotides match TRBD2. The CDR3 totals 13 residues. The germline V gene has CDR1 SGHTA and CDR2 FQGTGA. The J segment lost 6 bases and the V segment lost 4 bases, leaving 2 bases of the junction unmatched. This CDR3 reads CASSSGTSNEQFF. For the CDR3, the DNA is TGTGCCAGCAGCTCCGGGACTAGCAATGAGCAGTTCTTC. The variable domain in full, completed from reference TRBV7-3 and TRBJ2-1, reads GAGVSQTPSNKVTEKGKYVELRCDPISGHTALYWYRQSLGQGPEFLIYFQGTGAADDSGLPNDRFFAVRPEGSVSTLKIQRTERGDSAVYLCASSSGTSNEQFFGPGTRLTVL.

CDR3 nucleotides: TGTGCCAGCAGCGTAGACAGCCGCCAAGAGACCCAGTACTTC. Protein: CASSVDSRQETQYF. The genes are TRBV5-4 and TRBJ2-5; D might be TRBD1 (5 bases). This CDR3 is 14 amino acids long. V lost 4 bases and J 1 base, leaving 11 bases between the germline ends. The germline CDR1 and CDR2 sequences are SGHNT and YYREEE (reference sequence).

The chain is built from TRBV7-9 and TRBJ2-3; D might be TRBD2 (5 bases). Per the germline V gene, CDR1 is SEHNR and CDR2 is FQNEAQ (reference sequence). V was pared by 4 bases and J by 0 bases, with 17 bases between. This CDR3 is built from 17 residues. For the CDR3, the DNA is TGTGCCAGCAGCTCAGCTGGACTTCGGACTAGCACAGATACGCAGTATTTT. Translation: CASSSAGLRTSTDTQYF.

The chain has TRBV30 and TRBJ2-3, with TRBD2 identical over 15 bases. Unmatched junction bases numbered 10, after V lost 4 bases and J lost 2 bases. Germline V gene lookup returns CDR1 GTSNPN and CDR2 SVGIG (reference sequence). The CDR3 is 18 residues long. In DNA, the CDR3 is TGTGCCTGGACCCCCGGACTAGCGGGAGGGACTTTCACAGATACGCAGTATTTT. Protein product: CAWTPGLAGGTFTDTQYF.

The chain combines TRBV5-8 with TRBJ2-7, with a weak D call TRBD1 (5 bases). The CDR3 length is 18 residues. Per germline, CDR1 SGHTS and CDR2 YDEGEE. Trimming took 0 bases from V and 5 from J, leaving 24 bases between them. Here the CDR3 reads CASSLAQRGTSRPDEQYF. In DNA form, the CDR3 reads TGTGCCAGCAGCTTGGCCCAAAGGGGAACCTCTAGGCCTGACGAGCAGTACTTC. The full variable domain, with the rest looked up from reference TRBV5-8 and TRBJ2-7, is EAGVTQSPTHLIKTRGQQATLRCSPISGHTSVYWYQQALGLGLQFLLWYDEGEERNRGNFPPRFSGRQFPNYSSELNVNALELEDSALYLCASSLAQRGTSRPDEQYFGPGTRLTVT.

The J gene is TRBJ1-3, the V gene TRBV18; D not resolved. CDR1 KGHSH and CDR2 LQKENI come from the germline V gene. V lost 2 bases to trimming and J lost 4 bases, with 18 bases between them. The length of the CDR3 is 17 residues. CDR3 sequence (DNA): TGTGCCAGCTCACCAGCTGAGTTGCGTACGTCGGGAAACACCATATATTTT. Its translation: CASSPAELRTSGNTIYF.

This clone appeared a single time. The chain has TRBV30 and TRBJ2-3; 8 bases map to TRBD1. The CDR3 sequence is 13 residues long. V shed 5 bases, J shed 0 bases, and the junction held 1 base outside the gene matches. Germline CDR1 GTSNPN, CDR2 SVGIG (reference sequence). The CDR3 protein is CAWDRGSTDTQYF. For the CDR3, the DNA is TGTGCCTGGGACAGGGGAAGCACAGATACGCAGTATTTT.

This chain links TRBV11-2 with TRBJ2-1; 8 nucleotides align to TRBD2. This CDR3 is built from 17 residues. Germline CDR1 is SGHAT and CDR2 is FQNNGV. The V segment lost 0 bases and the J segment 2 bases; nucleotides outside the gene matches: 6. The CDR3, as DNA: TGTGCCAGCAGCTTAGACCGAGGACTAGCTACCTACAATGAGCAGTTCTTC. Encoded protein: CASSLDRGLATYNEQFF.

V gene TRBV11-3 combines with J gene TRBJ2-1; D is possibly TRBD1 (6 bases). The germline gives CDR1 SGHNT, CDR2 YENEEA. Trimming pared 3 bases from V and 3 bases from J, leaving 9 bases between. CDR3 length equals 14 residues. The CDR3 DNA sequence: TGTGCCAGCAGCTTGGCGGACAGCTACAATGAGCAGTTCTTC. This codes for CASSLADSYNEQFF.

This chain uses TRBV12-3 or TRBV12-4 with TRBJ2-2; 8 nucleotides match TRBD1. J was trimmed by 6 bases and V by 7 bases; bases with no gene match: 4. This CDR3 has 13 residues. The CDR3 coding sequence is TGTGCCAGCACCATGACAGGGGCCGGGGAGCTGTTTTTT. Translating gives CASTMTGAGELFF.